Listed below are T cell receptor beta chains from one sample, sequenced in a study of T cells in Graves' hyperthyroidism and ophthalmopathy. TCRdb re-called the multiplex PCR reads through MiXCR, storing one row per CDR3 protein. The table shows about 500,000 distinct CDR3 sequences, with 16% occurring only once. Sequenced: blood. The receptors come from a woman in her thirties with Graves' ophthalmopathy. Both conserved end residues are trimmed from each CDR3. Fields, in order: J gene, V gene, CDR3 protein.

j_gene: TRBJ1-1
v_gene: TRBV5-5
CDR3aa: ASSLFHPTPPEAF

j_gene: TRBJ2-1
v_gene: TRBV20-1
CDR3aa: SARAGGPGNEQF

j_gene: TRBJ2-3
v_gene: TRBV9
CDR3aa: ASSEGGSSTDTQY

j_gene: TRBJ2-5
v_gene: TRBV12-3/TRBV12-4
CDR3aa: ASSLGQGQETQY

j_gene: TRBJ2-3
v_gene: TRBV6-4
CDR3aa: ASSDGTSDTDTQY

j_gene: TRBJ2-1
v_gene: TRBV7-9
CDR3aa: ASSLLGRGVSYNEQF

j_gene: TRBJ1-1
v_gene: TRBV28
CDR3aa: ASSQPTSAF

j_gene: TRBJ2-3
v_gene: TRBV10-3
CDR3aa: AISDILASGSSTDTQY

j_gene: TRBJ1-4
v_gene: TRBV28
CDR3aa: ASSFTGTGWEKLF

j_gene: TRBJ2-1
v_gene: TRBV6-5
CDR3aa: ASSYSPLGAGGANEQF

j_gene: TRBJ2-1
v_gene: TRBV5-8
CDR3aa: ASSLDGQAYNEQF

j_gene: TRBJ2-1
v_gene: TRBV7-2
CDR3aa: ASSQDTGTVYNEQF

j_gene: TRBJ2-1
v_gene: TRBV29-1
CDR3aa: SVVRASGRNEQF

j_gene: TRBJ2-1
v_gene: TRBV6-2/TRBV6-3
CDR3aa: ASSSGLYGVGEQF

j_gene: TRBJ2-3
v_gene: TRBV6-2/TRBV6-3
CDR3aa: ASSYPDERGDTQY

j_gene: TRBJ1-1
v_gene: TRBV7-8
CDR3aa: ASSQGGHRNTEAF

j_gene: TRBJ2-7
v_gene: TRBV15
CDR3aa: ATSRDRSYEQY

j_gene: TRBJ1-1
v_gene: TRBV30
CDR3aa: AWSVEVNTEAF

j_gene: TRBJ2-1
v_gene: TRBV5-1
CDR3aa: ASSLVGGSSYNEQF

j_gene: TRBJ1-4
v_gene: TRBV5-1
CDR3aa: ASSYAGDDEKLF